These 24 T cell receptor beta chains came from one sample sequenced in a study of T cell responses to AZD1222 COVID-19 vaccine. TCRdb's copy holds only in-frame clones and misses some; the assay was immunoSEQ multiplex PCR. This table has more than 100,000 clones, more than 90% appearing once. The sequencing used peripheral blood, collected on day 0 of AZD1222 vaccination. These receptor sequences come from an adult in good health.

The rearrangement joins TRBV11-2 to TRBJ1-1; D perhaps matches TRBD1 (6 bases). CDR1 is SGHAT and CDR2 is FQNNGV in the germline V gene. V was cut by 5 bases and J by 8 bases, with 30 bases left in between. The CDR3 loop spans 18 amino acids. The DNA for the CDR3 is TGTGCCAGCAGCCAAGAAGTTCTTCTAGCGGACAGCCGAGGGGAAGCTTTCTTT. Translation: CASSQEVLLADSRGEAFF.

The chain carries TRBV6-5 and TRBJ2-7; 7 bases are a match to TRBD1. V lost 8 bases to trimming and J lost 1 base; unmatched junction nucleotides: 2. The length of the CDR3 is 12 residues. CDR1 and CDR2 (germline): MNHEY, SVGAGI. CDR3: CASGTVSYEQYF. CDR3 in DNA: TGTGCCAGCGGGACAGTGTCCTACGAGCAGTACTTC.

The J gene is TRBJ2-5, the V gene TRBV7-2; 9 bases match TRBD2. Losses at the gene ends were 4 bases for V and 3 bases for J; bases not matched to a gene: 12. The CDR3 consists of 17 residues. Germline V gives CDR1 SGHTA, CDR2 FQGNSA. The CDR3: CASSSPWVAGEEETQYF. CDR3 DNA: TGTGCCAGCAGCTCCCCCTGGGTAGCGGGGGAGGAAGAGACCCAGTACTTC.

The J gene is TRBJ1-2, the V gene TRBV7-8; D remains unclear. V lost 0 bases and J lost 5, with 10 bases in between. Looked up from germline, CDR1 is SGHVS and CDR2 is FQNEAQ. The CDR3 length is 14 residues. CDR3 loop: CASSLARLQYGYTF. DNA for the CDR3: TGTGCCAGCAGCTTAGCGAGACTGCAGTATGGCTACACCTTC.

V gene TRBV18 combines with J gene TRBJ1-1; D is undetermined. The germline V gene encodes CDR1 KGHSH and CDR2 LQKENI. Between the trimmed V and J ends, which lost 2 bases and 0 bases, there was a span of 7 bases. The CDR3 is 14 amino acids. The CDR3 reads CASSPKPLNTEAFF. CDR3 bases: TGTGCCAGCTCACCAAAACCTTTGAACACTGAAGCTTTCTTT. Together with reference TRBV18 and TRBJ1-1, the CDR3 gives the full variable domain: NAGVMQNPRHLVRRRGQEARLRCSPMKGHSHVYWYRQLPEEGLKFMVYLQKENIIDESGMPKERFSAEFPKEGPSILRIQQVVRGDSAAYFCASSPKPLNTEAFFGQGTRLTVV.

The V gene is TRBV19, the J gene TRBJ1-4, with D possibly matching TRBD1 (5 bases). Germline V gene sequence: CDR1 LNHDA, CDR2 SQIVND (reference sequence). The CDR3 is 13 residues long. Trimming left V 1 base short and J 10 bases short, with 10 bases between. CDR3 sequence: CASSIVGRGKLFF. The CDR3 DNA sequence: TGTGCCAGTAGTATAGTGGGACGGGGAAAACTGTTTTTT.

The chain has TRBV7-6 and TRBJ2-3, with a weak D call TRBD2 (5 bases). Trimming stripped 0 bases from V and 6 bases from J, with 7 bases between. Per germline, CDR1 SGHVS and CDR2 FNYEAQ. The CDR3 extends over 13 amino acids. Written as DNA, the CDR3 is TGTGCCAGCAGCTTAGCGCGAGGGGATACGCAGTATTTT. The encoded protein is CASSLARGDTQYF. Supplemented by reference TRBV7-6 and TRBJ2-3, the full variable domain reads GAGVSQSPRYKVTKRGQDVALRCDPISGHVSLYWYRQALGQGPEFLTYFNYEAQQDKSGLPNDRFSAERPEGSISTLTIQRTEQRDSAMYRCASSLARGDTQYFGPGTRLTVL.

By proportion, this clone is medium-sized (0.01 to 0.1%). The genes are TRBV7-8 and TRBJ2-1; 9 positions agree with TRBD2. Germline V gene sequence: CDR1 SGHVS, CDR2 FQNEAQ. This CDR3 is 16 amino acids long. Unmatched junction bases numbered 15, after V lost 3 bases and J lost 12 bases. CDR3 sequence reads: CASSFPFQREAPGQFF. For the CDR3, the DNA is TGTGCCAGCAGCTTCCCCTTCCAGCGGGAGGCCCCGGGGCAGTTCTTC.

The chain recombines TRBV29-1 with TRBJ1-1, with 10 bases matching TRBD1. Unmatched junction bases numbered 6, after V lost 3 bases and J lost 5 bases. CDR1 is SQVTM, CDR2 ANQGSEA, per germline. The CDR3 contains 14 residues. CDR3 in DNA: TGCAGCGTTGACACTTGGACAGGGGGAACTGAAGCTTTCTTT. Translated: CSVDTWTGGTEAFF.

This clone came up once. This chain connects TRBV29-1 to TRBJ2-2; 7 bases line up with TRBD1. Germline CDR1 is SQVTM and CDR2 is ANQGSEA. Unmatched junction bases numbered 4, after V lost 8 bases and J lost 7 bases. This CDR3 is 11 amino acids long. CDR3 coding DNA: TGCAGCCCGACAGGGAGCGGGGAGCTGTTTTTT. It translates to CSPTGSGELFF.

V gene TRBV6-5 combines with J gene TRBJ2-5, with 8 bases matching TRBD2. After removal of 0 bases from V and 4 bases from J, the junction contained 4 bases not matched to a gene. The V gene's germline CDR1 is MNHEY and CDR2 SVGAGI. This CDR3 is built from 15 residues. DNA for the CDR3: TGTGCCAGCAGTTACTCGGGGACTAGGGCAGAGACCCAGTACTTC. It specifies CASSYSGTRAETQYF.

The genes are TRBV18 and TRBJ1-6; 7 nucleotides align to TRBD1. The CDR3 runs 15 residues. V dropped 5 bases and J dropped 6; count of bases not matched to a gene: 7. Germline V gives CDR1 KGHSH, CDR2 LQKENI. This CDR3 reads CASSDREGGNSPLHF. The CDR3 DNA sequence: TGTGCCAGCTCAGACAGGGAAGGAGGTAATTCACCCCTCCACTTT.

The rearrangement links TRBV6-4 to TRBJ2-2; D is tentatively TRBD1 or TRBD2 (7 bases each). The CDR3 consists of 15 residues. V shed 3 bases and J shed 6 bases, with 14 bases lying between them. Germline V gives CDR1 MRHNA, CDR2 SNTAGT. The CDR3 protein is CASSETGEGSGELFF. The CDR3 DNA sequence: TGTGCCAGCAGTGAAACAGGGGAGGGGTCCGGGGAGCTGTTTTTT.

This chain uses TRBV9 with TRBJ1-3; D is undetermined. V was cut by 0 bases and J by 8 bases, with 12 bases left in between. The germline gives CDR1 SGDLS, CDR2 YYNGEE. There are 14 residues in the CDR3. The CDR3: CASSVERPDDTIYF. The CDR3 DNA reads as TGTGCCAGCAGCGTAGAACGGCCGGACGACACCATATATTTT.

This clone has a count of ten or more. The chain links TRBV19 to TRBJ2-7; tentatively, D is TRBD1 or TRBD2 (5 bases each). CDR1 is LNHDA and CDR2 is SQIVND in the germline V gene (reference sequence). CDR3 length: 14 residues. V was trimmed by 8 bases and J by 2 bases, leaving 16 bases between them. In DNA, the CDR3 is TGTGCCAGTGGGAAGGGGACGGAGCCCTACGAGCAGTACTTC. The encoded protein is CASGKGTEPYEQYF.

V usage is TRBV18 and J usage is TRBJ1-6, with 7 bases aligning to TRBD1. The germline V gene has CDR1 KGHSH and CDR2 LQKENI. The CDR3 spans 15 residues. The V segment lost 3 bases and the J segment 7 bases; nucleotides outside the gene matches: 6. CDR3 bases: TGTGCCAGCTCACCGGCAGGGGGGCGAAATTCACCCCTCCACTTT. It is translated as CASSPAGGRNSPLHF.

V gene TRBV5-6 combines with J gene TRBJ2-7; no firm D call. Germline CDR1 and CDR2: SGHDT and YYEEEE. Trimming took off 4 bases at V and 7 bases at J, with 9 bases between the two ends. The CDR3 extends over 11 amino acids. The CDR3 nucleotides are TGTGCCAGCAGCCAGGTGGGTGAGCAGTACTTC. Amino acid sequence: CASSQVGEQYF.

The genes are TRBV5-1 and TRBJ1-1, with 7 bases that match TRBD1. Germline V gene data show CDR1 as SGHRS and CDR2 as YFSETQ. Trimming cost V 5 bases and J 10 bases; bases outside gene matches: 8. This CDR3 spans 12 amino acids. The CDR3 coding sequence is TGCGCCAGCAGTTTAACAGGGGAGAGAGCTTTCTTT. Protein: CASSLTGERAFF.

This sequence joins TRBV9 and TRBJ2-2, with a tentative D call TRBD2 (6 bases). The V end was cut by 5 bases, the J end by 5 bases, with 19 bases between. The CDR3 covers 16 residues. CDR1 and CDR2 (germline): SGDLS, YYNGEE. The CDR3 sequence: CASSRSGLAETGELFF. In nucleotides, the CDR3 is TGTGCCAGCAGTCGGAGCGGGCTAGCTGAGACCGGGGAGCTGTTTTTT.

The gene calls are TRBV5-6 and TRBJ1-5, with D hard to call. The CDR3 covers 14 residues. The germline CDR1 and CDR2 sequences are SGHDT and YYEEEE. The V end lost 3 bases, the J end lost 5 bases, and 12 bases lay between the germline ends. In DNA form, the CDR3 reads TGTGCCAGCAGCTCCGAAAGTAGGGATCAGCCCCAGCATTTT. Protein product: CASSSESRDQPQHF.

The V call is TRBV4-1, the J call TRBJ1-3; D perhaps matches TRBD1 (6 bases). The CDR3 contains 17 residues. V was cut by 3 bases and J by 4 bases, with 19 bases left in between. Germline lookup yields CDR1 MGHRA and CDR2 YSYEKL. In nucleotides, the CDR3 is TGCGCCAGCAGCCAGGGGAGCTTCGGGGGCCCAGGAAACACCATATATTTT. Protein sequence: CASSQGSFGGPGNTIYF.

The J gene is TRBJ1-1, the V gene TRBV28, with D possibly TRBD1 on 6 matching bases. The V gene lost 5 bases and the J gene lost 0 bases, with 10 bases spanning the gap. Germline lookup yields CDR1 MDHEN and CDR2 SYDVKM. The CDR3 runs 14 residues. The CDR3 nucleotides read TGTGCCAGCAGTAGCTACAGGGTGAACACTGAAGCTTTCTTT. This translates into CASSSYRVNTEAFF.

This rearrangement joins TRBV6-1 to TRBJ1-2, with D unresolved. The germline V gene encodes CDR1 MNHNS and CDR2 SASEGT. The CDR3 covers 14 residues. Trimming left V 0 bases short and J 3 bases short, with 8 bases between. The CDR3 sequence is CASSEAHGDYGYTF. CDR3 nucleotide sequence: TGTGCCAGCAGTGAAGCGCATGGTGACTATGGCTACACCTTC.

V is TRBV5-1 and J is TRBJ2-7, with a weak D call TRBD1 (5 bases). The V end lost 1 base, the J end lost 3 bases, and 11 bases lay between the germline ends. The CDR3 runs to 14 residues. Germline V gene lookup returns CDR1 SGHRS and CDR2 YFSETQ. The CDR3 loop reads CASSLIRVGYEQYF. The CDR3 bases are TGCGCCAGCAGCTTGATCAGGGTGGGCTACGAGCAGTACTTC.